The present TCR beta chain was sequenced within a study of chemoradiotherapy in HPV16-positive cancers. Per germline, CDR1 SGHTA and CDR2 FQGNSA. This CDR3 region has 13 residues. V was trimmed by 8 bases and J by 5 bases, leaving 15 bases between them. The repertoire was sequenced with immunoSEQ multiplex PCR; TCRdb's copy has only in-frame clones and lacks some. This table holds about 800 clones, approximately 20% found once. The sequence came from a human donor with HPV-associated anogenital cancer. The sample here was taken from a patient who underwent chemoradiotherapy. The chain links TRBV7-2 to TRBJ2-5; possible D gene TRBD1, 6 bases. CDR3: CASGGLGRETQYF. CDR3 coding DNA: TGTGCCAGCGGGGGCTTGGGGCGGGAGACCCAGTACTTC.